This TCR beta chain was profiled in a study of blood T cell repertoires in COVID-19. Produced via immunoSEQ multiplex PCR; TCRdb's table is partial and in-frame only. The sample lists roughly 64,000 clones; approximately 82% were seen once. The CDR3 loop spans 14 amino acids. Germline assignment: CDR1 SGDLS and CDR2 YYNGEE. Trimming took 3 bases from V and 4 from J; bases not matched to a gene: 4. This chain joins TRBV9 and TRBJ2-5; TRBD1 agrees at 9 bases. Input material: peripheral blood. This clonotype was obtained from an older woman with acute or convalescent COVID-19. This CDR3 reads CASSATGGRETQYF. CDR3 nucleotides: TGTGCCAGCAGCGCTACAGGGGGCCGAGAGACCCAGTACTTC. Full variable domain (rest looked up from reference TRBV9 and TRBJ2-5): DSGVTQTPKHLITATGQRVTLRCSPRSGDLSVYWYQQSLDQGLQFLIQYYNGEERAKGNILERFSAQQFPDLHSELNLSSLELGDSALYFCASSATGGRETQYFGPGTRLLVL.